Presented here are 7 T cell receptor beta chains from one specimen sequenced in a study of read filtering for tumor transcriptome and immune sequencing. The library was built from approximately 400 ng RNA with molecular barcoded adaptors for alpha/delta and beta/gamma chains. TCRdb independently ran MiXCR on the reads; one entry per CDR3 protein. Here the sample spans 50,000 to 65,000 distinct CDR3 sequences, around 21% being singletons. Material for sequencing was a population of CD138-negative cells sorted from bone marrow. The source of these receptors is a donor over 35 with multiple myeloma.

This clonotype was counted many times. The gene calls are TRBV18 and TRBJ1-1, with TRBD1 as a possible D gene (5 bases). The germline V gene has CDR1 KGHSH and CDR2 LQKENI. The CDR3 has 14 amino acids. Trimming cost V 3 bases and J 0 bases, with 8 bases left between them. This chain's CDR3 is CASSPNRLNTEAFF. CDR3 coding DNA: TGTGCCAGCTCACCTAACAGGCTGAACACTGAAGCTTTCTTT. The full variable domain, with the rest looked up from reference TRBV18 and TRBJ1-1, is NAGVMQNPRHLVRRRGQEARLRCSPMKGHSHVYWYRQLPEEGLKFMVYLQKENIIDESGMPKERFSAEFPKEGPSILRIQQVVRGDSAAYFCASSPNRLNTEAFFGQGTRLTVV.

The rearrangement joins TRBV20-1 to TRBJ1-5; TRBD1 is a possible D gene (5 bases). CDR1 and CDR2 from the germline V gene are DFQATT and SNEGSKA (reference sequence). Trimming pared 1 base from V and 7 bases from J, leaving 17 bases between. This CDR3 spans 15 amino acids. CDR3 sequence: CSARVRGREGQPQHF. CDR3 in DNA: TGCAGTGCTAGAGTACGGGGCAGGGAGGGCCAGCCCCAGCATTTT.

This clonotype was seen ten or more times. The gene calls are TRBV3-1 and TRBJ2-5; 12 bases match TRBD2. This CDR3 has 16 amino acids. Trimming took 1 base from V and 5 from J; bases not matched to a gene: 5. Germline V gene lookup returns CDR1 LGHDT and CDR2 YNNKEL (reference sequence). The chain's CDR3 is CASSQGLAGDGETQYF. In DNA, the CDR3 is TGTGCCAGCAGCCAAGGACTAGCGGGAGATGGTGAGACCCAGTACTTC.

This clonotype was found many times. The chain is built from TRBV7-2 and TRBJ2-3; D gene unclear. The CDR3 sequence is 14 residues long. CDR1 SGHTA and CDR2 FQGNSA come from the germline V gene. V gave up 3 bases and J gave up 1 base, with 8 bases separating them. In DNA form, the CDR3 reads TGTGCCAGCAGCTTCCTTTACGGCACAGATACGCAGTATTTT. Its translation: CASSFLYGTDTQYF.

DNA for the CDR3: TGCAGTGCGTCGCCGGGACTAGCGGGAGTTGGCGAGCAGTACTTC. Protein product: CSASPGLAGVGEQYF. The chain employs TRBV20-1 and TRBJ2-7; 14 bases are a match to TRBD2. Germline CDR1 DFQATT, CDR2 SNEGSKA (reference sequence). The CDR3 loop spans 15 amino acids. V was clipped by 6 bases and J by 6 bases; unmatched bases: 10.

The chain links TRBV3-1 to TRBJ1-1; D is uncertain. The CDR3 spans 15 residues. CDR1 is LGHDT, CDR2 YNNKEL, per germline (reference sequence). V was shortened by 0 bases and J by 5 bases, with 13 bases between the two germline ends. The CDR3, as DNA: TGTGCCAGCAGCCAAGAAGTGGACCTGAGGACTGAAGCTTTCTTT. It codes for CASSQEVDLRTEAFF.

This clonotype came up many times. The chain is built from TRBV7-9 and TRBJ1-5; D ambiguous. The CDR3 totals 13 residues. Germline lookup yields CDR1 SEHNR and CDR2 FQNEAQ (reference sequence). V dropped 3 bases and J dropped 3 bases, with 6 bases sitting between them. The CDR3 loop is CASSLGDNQPQHF. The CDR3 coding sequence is TGTGCCAGCAGCTTGGGAGACAATCAGCCCCAGCATTTT.